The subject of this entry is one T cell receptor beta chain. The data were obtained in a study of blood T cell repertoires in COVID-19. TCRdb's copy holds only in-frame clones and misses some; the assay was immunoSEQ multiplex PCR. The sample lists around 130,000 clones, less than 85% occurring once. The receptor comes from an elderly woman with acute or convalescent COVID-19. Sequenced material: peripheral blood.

The CDR3 is CASSQNTGELFF. CDR3 sequence (DNA): TGTGCCAGCAGCCAAAACACCGGGGAGCTGTTTTTT. The V gene is TRBV5-5, the J gene TRBJ2-2; D is unresolved. Per the germline V gene, CDR1 is SGHKS and CDR2 is YYEKEE (reference sequence). V was clipped by 4 bases and J by 2 bases, with 3 bases between them. The CDR3 contains 12 residues.